This T cell receptor beta chain was captured in a study of OX40 agonist ivuxolimab in advanced cancers. Looking at the study overall: The costimulatory receptor OX40 (CD134) was targeted by ivuxolimab, a fully human IgG2 agonistic monoclonal antibody. Intravenous ivuxolimab was administered to patients every 2 weeks at six dose levels: 0.01, 0.1, 0.3, 1.5, 3 and 10 mg/kg. Of the approximately 54 dose-escalation patients, hepatocellular carcinoma was present in about 20, melanoma in approximately 15, renal cell carcinoma in 9 and head and neck cancer in 9. A male proportion of roughly 80% and a mean age of 60 years, ranging from about 23 to 90, were recorded for the dose-escalation cohort. Prior anti-PD-1, anti-PD-L1 or anti-CTLA-4 therapy was permitted, and checkpoint inhibitors had been received by roughly 42% of dose-escalation patients. Three dose-escalation patients achieved partial responses, one with hepatocellular carcinoma and two with cutaneous melanoma. Peripheral TCRbeta sequencing aimed to test whether ivuxolimab altered TCR sequence diversity and caused clonal T-cell expansion. The paper reports the monotherapy dose-escalation portion (N = 52 patients) of the phase I ivuxolimab trial.

Between the V and J ends, shortened by 0 bases and 5 bases respectively, the junction contains 17 bases. Sequences SGHDT (CDR1) and YYEEEE (CDR2) are obtained from the germline V gene. The CDR3 starts with the cysteine, ends with the phenylalanine, and has 17 residues. The retained sequence is limited to the CDR3, 51 bases, with the frame set at the first base. As regards this clone: The antigen this receptor binds is unknown. Nothing much larger sits one base from this clone, and base qualities are not available.

The trial excluded patients who had a history of autoimmune disease or were on systemic immunosuppression. Peripheral blood for TCR sequencing was collected from all dose cohorts at baseline, on cycle 4 day 1, and on cycle 7 day 1. Samples came from an open-label, multicenter, first-in-human phase I dose-escalation trial of ivuxolimab. The trial enrolled adults with locally advanced or metastatic head and neck squamous cell, hepatocellular, melanoma or renal cell carcinoma. Before TCR sequencing, CD4+ T cells and CD8+ T cells from peripheral blood were sorted into separate populations. To sequence the TCRbeta CDR3 region, genomic DNA was isolated from the sorted cells. The immunoSEQ Assay was used to sequence the TCRbeta CDR3 regions. The table comes from immuneACCESS by way of TCRdb, which keeps in-frame sequences with V and J called. Part of the clones is missing from these tables; in studies checked, under half for an unresolved V gene and the rest for unknown reasons. This sample has 82,000 or so clones in its table, and around 90% of those were observed once. Of the sample, about 0.61% is held by the ten largest clones.

Points the paper makes about the study in general: Which antigens the clonally expanded peripheral T cells were specific for was not determined. In partial responders in the 0.1-3.0 mg/kg groups, normalized peripheral clonal expansion was found to be among the lowest, especially among CD8+ T cells. Low levels of normalized T-cell clonal expansion were also seen in some patients who did not respond. On average, CD8+ T cells showed more expanded clones than CD4+ T cells after ivuxolimab. At doses of 0.1 to 3.0 mg/kg, clonal expansion of both CD4+ and CD8+ blood T cells was observed from baseline to week 6.

The TCR was taken from an adult with an advanced solid tumor such as melanoma, head and neck, liver or kidney cancer. The source was CD4+ or CD8+ T cells sorted from blood, collected in a trial of the OX40 agonist ivuxolimab. Here the chain combines TRBV5-6 and TRBJ2-2, and TRBD2 may be the D gene, going by 6 matching bases. CDR3 sequence: CASSLALGGRLTGELFF. The nucleotide sequence is TGTGCCAGCAGCTTGGCCCTAGGTGGGAGGCTAACCGGGGAGCTGTTTTTT.